This T cell receptor beta chain stems from a study of OX40 agonist ivuxolimab in advanced cancers. Study-level background: Ivuxolimab is a fully human IgG2 antibody that activates OX40 (CD134). General study points: Undetermined was the antigen specificity of the expanded peripheral T cells. There was clonal expansion of CD4+ and CD8+ blood T cells by week 6 at 0.1 to 3.0 mg/kg.

TCRdb keeps only in-frame clones here, not all; method: immunoSEQ multiplex PCR. This table has 75,000 to 90,000 clones, 80% to 95% appearing once. This CDR3 is built from 14 residues. Germline V CDR1 and CDR2: LNHDA, SQIVND (reference sequence). V was clipped by 4 bases and J by 1 base, with 7 bases between them. Autoimmune disease history or systemic immunosuppression led to patient exclusion. Of note for this clone: Its target is not known.

The chain uses TRBV19 and TRBJ2-2; D may be TRBD1 (6 bases). The origin of this receptor is an adult with an advanced solid tumor such as melanoma, head and neck, liver or kidney cancer. The sample here was CD4+ or CD8+ T cells sorted from blood, taken in a trial of the OX40 agonist ivuxolimab. CDR3 sequence: CASSTGVNTGELFF. In DNA form, the CDR3 reads TGTGCCAGTAGTACAGGGGTGAACACCGGGGAGCTGTTTTTT.